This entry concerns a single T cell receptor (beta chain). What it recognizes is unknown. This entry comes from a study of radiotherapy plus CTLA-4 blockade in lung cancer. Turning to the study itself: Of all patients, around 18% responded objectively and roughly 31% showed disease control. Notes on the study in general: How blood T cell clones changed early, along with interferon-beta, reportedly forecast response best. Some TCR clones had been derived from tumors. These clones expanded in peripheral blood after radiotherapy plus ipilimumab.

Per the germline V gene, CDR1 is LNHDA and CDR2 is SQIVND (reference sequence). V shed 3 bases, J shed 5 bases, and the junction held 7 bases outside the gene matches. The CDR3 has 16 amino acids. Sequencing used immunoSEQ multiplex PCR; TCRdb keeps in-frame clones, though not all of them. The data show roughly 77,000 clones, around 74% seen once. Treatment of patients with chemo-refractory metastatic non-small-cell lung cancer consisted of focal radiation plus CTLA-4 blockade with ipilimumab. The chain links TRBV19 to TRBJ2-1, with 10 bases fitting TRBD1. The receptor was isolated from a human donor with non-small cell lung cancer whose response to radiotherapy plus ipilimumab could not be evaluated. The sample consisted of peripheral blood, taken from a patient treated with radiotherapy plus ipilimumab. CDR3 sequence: CASSMGPGTGDNEQFF. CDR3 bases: TGTGCCAGTAGTATGGGGCCCGGGACAGGGGACAATGAGCAGTTCTTC.